The T cell receptor beta chain under discussion was sequenced for a study of shared clonotypes between healthy human individuals. Study context: The composition of the donors was a couple of women and a few men aged 18 to 49.

CDR1 SGHRS and CDR2 YFSETQ come from the germline V gene. Deletions cut 0 bases from V and 2 bases from J, with 16 bases between. The CDR3 loop spans 17 amino acids. Here immunoSEQ multiplex PCR was the method, and the copy in TCRdb shows in-frame clones only, minus some. The data contain about 2 million clones, 90% to 95% of them singletons. Sequencing was performed on naive CD4+ T cells sorted from blood. Subset in this sample: CD45RA+ positively selected. The clonotype was recovered from a man younger than 30 in good health. The chain joins TRBV5-1 to TRBJ2-3, with D possibly TRBD2 on 6 matching bases. CDR3 loop: CASSLVGGKPSTDTQYF. The CDR3 region has the DNA TGCGCCAGCAGCTTGGTCGGCGGGAAGCCATCCACAGATACGCAGTATTTT.